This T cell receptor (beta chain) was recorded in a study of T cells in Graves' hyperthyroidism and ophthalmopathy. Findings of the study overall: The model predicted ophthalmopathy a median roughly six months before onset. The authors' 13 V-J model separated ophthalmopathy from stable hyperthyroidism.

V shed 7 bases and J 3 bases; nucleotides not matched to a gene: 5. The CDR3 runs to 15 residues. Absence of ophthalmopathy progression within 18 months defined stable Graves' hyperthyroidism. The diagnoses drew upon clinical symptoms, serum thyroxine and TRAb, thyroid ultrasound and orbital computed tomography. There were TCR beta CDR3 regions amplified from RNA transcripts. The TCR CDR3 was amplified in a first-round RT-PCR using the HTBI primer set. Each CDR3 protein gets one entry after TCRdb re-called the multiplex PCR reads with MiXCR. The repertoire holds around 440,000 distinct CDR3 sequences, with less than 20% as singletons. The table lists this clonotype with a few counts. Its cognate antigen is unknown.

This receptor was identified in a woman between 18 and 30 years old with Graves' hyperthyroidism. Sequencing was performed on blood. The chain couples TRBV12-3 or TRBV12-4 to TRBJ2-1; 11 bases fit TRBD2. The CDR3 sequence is CASTLAGGLYNEQFF. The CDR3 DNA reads TGTGCCAGCACCCTAGCGGGAGGTCTCTACAATGAGCAGTTCTTC.